This TCR beta chain was captured in a study of cytomegalovirus exposure and HLA in healthy donors. Study-level background: The platform used for the 100 to 150 validation repertoires matched that of the roughly 700 first-cohort repertoires, a later analysis reported. Study-level points and caveats: Many donors carried some public TCRs, although rarity characterized most TCR sequences. The study put 160 or so TCR beta chains on its list as cytomegalovirus-associated. A classifier reportedly called cytomegalovirus status with high sensitivity and specificity.

Libraries were prepared by immunoSEQ multiplex PCR; TCRdb keeps only in-frame clonotypes and omits some of them. The sample records 150,000 to 200,000 clones, roughly 86% being singletons. Worth noting for this clone: Antigen: not known.

In germline, CDR1 is SGHAT, CDR2 FQNNGV. The CDR3 has 13 amino acids. Between the trimmed V and J ends, which lost 6 bases and 3 bases, there was a span of 11 bases. This sequence joins TRBV11-2 and TRBJ1-1, with D unclear. Material: PBMCs. The clonotype was recovered from a man aged 25 to 40 in good health and CMV-seropositive. The CDR3, as DNA: TGTGCCAGCAGTTGGACTCCCGACACTGAAGCTTTCTTT. Amino acids: CASSWTPDTEAFF. Drawing the rest from reference TRBV11-2 and TRBJ1-1, the complete variable domain is EAGVAQSPRYKIIEKRQSVAFWCNPISGHATLYWYQQILGQGPKLLIQFQNNGVVDDSQLPKDRFSAERLKGVDSTLKIQPAKLEDSAVYLCASSWTPDTEAFFGQGTRLTVV.